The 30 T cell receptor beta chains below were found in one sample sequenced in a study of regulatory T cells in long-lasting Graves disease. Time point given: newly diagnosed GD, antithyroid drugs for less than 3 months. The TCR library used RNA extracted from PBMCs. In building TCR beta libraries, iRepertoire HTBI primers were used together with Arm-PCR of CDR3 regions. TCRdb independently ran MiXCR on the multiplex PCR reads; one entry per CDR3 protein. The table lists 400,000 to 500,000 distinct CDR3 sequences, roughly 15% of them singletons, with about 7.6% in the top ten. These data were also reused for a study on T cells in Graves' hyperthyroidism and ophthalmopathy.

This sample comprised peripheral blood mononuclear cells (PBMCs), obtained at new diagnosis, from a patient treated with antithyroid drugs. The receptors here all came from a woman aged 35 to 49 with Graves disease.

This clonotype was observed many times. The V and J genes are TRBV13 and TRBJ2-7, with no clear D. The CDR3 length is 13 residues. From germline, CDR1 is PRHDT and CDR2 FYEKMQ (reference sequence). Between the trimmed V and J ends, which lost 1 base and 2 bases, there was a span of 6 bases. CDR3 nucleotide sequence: TGTGCCAGCAGCTTAGCCCAGACCTACGAGCAGTACTTC. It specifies CASSLAQTYEQYF. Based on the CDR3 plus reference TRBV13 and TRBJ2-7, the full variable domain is AAGVIQSPRHLIKEKRETATLKCYPIPRHDTVYWYQQGPGQDPQFLISFYEKMQSDKGSIPDRFSAQQFSDYHSELNMSSLELGDSALYFCASSLAQTYEQYFGPGTRLTVT.

CDR3: CATSSTGVRTEAFF. CDR3 DNA: TGTGCCACCAGCAGTACAGGGGTTAGAACTGAAGCTTTCTTT. V and J are TRBV15 and TRBJ1-1; 7 nucleotides match TRBD1. V shed 3 bases, J shed 5 bases, and the junction held 6 bases outside the gene matches. This CDR3 contains 14 residues. Looked up from germline, CDR1 is LNHNV and CDR2 is YYDKDF (reference sequence).

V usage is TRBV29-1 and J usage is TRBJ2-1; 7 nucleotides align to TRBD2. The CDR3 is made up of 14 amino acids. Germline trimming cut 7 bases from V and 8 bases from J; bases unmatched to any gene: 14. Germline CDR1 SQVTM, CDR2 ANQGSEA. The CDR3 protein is CSAGAGLLNDEQFF. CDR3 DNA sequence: TGCAGCGCTGGAGCGGGACTCCTGAACGATGAGCAGTTCTTC.

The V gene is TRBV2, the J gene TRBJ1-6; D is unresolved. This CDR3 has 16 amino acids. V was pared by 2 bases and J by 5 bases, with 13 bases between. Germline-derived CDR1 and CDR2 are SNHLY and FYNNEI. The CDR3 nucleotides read TGTGCCAGCAGTGAATGGACCGCTAAGAATAATTCACCCCTCCACTTT. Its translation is CASSEWTAKNNSPLHF.

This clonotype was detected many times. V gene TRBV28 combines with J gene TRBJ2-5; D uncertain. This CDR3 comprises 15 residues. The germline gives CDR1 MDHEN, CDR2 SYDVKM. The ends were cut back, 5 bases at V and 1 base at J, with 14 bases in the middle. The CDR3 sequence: CASSLSLAPQETQYF. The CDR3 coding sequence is TGTGCCAGCAGTCTAAGTTTGGCCCCCCAAGAGACCCAGTACTTC.

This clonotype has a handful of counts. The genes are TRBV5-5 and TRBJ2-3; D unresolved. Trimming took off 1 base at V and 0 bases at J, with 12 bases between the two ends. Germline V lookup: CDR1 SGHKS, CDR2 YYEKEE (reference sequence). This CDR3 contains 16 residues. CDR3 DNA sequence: TGTGCCAGCAGCTTGAACCCTGGCATAAGCACAGATACGCAGTATTTT. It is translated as CASSLNPGISTDTQYF.

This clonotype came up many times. This chain's CDR3 is CASSLAVLVAGGGNEQFF. The DNA of the CDR3 is TGTGCCAGCAGCTTAGCGGTCTTGGTAGCGGGAGGTGGAAATGAGCAGTTCTTC. This sequence joins TRBV11-1 and TRBJ2-1; 10 bases match TRBD2. Germline CDR1 SGHAT, CDR2 FQDESV (reference sequence). The CDR3 runs 18 residues. Losses at the gene ends were 0 bases for V and 7 bases for J; bases not matched to a gene: 12.

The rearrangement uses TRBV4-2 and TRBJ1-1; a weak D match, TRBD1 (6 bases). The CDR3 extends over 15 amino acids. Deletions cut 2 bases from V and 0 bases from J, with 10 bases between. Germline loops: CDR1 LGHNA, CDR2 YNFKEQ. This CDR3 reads CASSQLDSVNTEAFF. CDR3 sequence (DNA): TGTGCCAGCAGCCAACTGGACAGTGTGAACACTGAAGCTTTCTTT.

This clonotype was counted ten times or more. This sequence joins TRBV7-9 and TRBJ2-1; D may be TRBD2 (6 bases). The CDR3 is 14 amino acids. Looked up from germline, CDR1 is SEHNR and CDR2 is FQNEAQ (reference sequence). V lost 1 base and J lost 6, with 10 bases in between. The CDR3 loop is CASSLVGGINEQFF. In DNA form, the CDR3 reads TGTGCCAGCAGCTTAGTTGGCGGGATCAATGAGCAGTTCTTC.

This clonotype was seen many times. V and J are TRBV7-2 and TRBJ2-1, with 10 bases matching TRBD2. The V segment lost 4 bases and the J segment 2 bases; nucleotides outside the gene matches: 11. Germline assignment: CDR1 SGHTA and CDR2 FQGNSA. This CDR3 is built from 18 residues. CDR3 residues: CASSWRVLAGPPYNEQFF. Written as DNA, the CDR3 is TGTGCCAGCAGCTGGAGGGTACTAGCGGGACCCCCCTACAATGAGCAGTTCTTC.

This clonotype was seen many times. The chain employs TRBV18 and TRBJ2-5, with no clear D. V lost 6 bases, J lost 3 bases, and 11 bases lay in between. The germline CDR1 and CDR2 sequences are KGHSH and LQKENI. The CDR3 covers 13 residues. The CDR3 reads CASSPTTKETQYF. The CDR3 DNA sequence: TGTGCCAGCTCCCCCACTACGAAAGAGACCCAGTACTTC. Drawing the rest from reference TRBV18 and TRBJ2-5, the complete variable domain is NAGVMQNPRHLVRRRGQEARLRCSPMKGHSHVYWYRQLPEEGLKFMVYLQKENIIDESGMPKERFSAEFPKEGPSILRIQQVVRGDSAAYFCASSPTTKETQYFGPGTRLLVL.

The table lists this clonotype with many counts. The DNA of the CDR3 is TGTGCCAGCAGTTATTCAGGGGCGCGTCGTGCTTTCTTT. Its protein is CASSYSGARRAFF. The rearrangement links TRBV6-2 or TRBV6-3 to TRBJ1-1; a possible D gene is TRBD1 (6 bases). The germline V gene has CDR1 MNHEY and CDR2 SVGEGT. The CDR3 spans 13 residues. Trimming removed 3 bases from V and 11 bases from J, with 16 bases in between.

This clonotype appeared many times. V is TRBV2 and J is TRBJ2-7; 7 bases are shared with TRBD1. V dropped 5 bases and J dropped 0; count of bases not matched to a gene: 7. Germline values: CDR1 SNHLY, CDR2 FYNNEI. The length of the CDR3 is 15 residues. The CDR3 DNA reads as TGTGCCAGCAGTAAGACAGGGATAGGCTCCTACGAGCAGTACTTC. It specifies CASSKTGIGSYEQYF.

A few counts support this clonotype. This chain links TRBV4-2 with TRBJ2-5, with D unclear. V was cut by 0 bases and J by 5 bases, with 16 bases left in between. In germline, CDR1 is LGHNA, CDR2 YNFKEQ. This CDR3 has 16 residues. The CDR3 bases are TGTGCCAGCAGCCAAGAGTGGGCATCGGTGAGGGAGACCCAGTACTTC. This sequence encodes CASSQEWASVRETQYF.

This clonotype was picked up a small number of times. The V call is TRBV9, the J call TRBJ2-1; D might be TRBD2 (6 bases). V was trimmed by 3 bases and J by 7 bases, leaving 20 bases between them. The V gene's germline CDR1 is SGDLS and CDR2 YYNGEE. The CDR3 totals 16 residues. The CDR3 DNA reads TGTGCCAGCAGCGGGTCGACTAGTTTAATGACTAATGAGCAGTTCTTC. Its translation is CASSGSTSLMTNEQFF. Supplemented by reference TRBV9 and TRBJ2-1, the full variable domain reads DSGVTQTPKHLITATGQRVTLRCSPRSGDLSVYWYQQSLDQGLQFLIQYYNGEERAKGNILERFSAQQFPDLHSELNLSSLELGDSALYFCASSGSTSLMTNEQFFGPGTRLTVL.

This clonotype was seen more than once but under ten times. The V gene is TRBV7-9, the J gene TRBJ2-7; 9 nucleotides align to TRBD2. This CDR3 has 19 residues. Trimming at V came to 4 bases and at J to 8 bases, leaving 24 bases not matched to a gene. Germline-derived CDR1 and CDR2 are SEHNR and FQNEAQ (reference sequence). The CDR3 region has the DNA TGTGCCAGCAGCTCGCAAAGGTCGGGCGCTAGCGGGGACTCCAGGAAGCAGTACTTC. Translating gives CASSSQRSGASGDSRKQYF.

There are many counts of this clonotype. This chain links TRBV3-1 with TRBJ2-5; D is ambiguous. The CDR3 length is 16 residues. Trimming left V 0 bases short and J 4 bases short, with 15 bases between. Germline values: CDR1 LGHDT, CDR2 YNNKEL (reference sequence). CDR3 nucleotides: TGTGCCAGCAGCCAAGAGGAGTGGGAAGGCGGAGAGACCCAGTACTTC. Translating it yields CASSQEEWEGGETQYF.

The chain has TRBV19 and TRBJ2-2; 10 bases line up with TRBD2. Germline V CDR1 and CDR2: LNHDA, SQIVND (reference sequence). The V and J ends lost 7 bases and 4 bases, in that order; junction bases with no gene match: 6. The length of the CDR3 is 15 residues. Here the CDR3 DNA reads TGTGCCAGTACTAGCGGGAGACCGGGCACCGGGGAGCTGTTTTTT. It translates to CASTSGRPGTGELFF.

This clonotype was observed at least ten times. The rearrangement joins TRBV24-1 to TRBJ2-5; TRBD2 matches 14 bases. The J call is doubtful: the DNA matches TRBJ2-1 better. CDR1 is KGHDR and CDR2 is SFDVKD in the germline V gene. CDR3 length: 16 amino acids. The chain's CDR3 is CATSDPGLAGVNEQFF. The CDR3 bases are TGTGCCACCAGTGATCCGGGACTAGCGGGAGTGAATGAGCAGTTCTTC.

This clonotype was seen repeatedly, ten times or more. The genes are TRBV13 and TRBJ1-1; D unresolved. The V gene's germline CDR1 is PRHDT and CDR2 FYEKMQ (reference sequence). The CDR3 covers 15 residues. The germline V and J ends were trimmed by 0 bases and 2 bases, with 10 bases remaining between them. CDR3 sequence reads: CASSLGVGSNTEAFF. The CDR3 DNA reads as TGTGCCAGCAGCTTAGGTGTGGGGAGCAACACTGAAGCTTTCTTT. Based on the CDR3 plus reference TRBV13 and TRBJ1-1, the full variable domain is AAGVIQSPRHLIKEKRETATLKCYPIPRHDTVYWYQQGPGQDPQFLISFYEKMQSDKGSIPDRFSAQQFSDYHSELNMSSLELGDSALYFCASSLGVGSNTEAFFGQGTRLTVV.

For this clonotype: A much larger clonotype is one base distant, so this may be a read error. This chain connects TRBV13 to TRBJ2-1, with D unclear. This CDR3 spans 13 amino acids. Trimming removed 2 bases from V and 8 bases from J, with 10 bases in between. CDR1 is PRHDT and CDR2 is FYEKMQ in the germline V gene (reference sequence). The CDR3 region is CASSLSEVDEQFF. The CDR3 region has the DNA TGTGCCAGCAGCTTAAGTGAGGTTGATGAGCAGTTCTTC.

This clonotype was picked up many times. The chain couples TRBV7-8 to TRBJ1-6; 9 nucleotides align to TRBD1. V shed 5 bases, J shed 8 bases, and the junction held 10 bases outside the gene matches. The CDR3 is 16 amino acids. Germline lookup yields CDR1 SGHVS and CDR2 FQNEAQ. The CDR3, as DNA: TGTGCCAGCAGCCCTTGGGACAGGGCCGGGGATTCACCCCTCCACTTT. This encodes CASSPWDRAGDSPLHF.

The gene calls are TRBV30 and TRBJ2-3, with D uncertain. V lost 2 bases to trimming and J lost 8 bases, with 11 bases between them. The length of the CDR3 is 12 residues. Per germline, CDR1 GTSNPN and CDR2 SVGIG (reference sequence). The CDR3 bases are TGTGCCTGGAGTCCCCCGGAAGGTACGCAGTATTTT. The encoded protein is CAWSPPEGTQYF.

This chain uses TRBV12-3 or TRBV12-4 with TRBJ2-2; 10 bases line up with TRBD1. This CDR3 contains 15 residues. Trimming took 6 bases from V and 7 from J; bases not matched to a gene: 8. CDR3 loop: CASRTSGTGDGELFF. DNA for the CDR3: TGTGCCAGCAGGACCTCCGGGACAGGGGACGGGGAGCTGTTTTTT.

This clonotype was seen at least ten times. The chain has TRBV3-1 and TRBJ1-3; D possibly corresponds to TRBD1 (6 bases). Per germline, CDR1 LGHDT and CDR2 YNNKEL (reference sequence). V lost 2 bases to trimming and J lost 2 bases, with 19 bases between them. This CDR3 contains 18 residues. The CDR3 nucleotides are TGTGCCAGCAGCCAAATCGGCCTCGACCCAGGGGCTGGAAACACCATATATTTT. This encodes CASSQIGLDPGAGNTIYF.

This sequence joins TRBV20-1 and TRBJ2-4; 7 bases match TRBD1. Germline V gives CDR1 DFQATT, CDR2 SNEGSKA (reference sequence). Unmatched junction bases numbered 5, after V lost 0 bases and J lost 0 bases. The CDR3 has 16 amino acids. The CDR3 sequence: CSARDIGTVAKNIQYF. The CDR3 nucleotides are TGCAGTGCTAGAGATATCGGGACAGTAGCCAAAAACATTCAGTACTTC.

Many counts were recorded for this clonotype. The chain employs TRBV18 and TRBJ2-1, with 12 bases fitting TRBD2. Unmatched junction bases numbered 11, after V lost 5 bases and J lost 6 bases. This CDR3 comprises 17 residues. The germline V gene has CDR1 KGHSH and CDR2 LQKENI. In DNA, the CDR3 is TGTGCCAGCTCATCCCGACTAGCGGGAGATCTACCCAATGAGCAGTTCTTC. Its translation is CASSSRLAGDLPNEQFF.

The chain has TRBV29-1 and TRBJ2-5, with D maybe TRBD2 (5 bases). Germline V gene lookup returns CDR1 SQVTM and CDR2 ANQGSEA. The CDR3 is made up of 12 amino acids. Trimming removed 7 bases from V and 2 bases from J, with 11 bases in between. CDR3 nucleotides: TGCAGCGCAGCAGCGGTACAAGAGACCCAGTACTTC. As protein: CSAAAVQETQYF.

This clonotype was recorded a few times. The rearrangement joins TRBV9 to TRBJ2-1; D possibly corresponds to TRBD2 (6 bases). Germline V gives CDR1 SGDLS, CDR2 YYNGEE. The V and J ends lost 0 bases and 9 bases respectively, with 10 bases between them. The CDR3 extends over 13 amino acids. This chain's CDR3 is CASSVDGRGEQFF. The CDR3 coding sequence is TGTGCCAGCAGCGTAGACGGGAGAGGTGAGCAGTTCTTC.

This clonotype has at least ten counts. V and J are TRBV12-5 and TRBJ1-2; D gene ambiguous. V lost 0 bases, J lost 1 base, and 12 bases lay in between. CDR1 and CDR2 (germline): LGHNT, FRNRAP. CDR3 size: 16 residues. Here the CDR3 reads CASGLVLSGGNYGYTF. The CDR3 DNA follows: TGTGCTAGTGGTTTGGTACTTAGCGGAGGTAACTATGGCTACACCTTC.